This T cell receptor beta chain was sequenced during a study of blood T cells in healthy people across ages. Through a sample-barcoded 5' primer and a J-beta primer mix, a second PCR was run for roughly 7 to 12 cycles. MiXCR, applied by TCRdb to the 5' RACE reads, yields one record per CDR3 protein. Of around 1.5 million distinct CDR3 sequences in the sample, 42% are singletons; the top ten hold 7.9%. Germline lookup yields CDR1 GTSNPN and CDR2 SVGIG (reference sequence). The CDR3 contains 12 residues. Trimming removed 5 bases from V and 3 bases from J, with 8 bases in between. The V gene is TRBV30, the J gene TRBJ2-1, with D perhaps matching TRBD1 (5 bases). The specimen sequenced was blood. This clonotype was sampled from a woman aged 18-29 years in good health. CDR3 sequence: CAWGASYNEQFF. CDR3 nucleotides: TGTGCCTGGGGGGCAAGCTACAATGAGCAGTTCTTC.